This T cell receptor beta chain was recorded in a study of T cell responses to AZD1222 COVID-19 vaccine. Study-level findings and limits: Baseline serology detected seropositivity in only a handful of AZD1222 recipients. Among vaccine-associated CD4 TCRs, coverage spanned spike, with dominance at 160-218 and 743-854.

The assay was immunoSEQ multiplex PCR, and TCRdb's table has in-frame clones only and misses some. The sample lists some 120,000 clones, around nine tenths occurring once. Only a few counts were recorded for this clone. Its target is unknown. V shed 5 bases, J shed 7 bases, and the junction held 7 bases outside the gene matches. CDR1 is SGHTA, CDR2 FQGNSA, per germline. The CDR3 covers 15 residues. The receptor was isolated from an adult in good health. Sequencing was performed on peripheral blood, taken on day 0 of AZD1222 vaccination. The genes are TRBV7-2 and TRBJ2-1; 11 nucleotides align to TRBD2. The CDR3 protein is CASSPTSGEGNEQFF. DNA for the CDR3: TGTGCCAGCAGCCCGACTAGCGGGGAGGGGAATGAGCAGTTCTTC.